This TCR beta chain was captured in a study of identical twins. The donors were all healthy and Caucasian. Each CDR3 protein gets one entry after TCRdb re-called the 5' RACE reads with MiXCR. Counted here are around 530,000 distinct CDR3 sequences, approximately 16% occurring once; the ten biggest clones make up nearly 0.45%. This clonotype was counted between two and nine times. Its specificity is unknown. The length of the CDR3 is 14 residues. The V gene end was trimmed by 1 base and the J gene end by 4 bases; junction bases not matched to a gene: 1. CDR1 ENHRY and CDR2 SYGVKD come from the germline V gene. Study-wide results and limits: The study found that models underestimated out-of-frame TCR alpha sharing in monozygotic twins.

This sample was shared with a second study, whose subject was yellow fever vaccine responses in identical twins.

The chain couples TRBV10-3 to TRBJ1-1, with 9 bases that match TRBD1. This receptor was identified in a woman younger than 30 in good health. Sequenced sample: CD4+ T cells sorted from blood. The CDR3 region is CAISELQGATEAFF. Here the CDR3 DNA reads TGTGCCATCAGTGAGTTACAGGGGGCCACTGAAGCTTTCTTT.